This T cell receptor beta chain comes out of a study of Graves' ophthalmopathy and Graves' hyperthyroidism. Study outcomes and limitations: The authors also found most expanded thyroid clonotypes above 0.001 frequency in blood.

The sequenced template was RNA, covering the TCR beta CDR3 region. HTBI primers were employed in first-round RT-PCR, then a second-round multiplex PCR followed. TCRdb re-derived calls from the multiplex PCR reads in MiXCR, one entry per CDR3 protein. The sample lists 650,000 to 900,000 distinct CDR3 sequences, approximately 40% occurring once. Germline V gives CDR1 MGHDK, CDR2 SYGVNS. The CDR3 loop spans 13 amino acids. With respect to this clonotype: What it binds is unknown.

Sequencing was done on a sample of peripheral blood. The sequence was obtained from an adult man with Graves' ophthalmopathy. The V and J genes are TRBV25-1 and TRBJ2-2; 8 bases match TRBD2. The CDR3 loop is CARPASGPGELFF. For the CDR3, the DNA is TGTGCTAGACCGGCTAGCGGGCCGGGGGAGCTGTTTTTT.